This entry lists 22 T cell receptor beta chains sequenced from one sample in a study of blood T cells in healthy people across ages. A second PCR of 7 to 11 cycles used a sample-barcoded 5' primer and a J-beta primer mix. TCRdb passed the 5' RACE reads through MiXCR, listing each CDR3 protein once. The sample contains around 990,000 distinct CDR3 sequences, 20% to 25% of which appear only once. The same data also contributed to another study, on T cells of mothers and their children.

The specimen was blood. The receptors shown here come from a girl aged 2 to 9 in good health.

This clonotype was detected once. This chain links TRBV7-9 with TRBJ1-2, with no clear D. The CDR3 sequence is 11 residues long. Germline CDR1 SEHNR, CDR2 FQNEAQ (reference sequence). V lost 7 bases, J lost 6 bases, and 9 bases lay in between. The CDR3: CASNHMDGYTF. The CDR3 DNA is TGTGCCAGCAACCACATGGATGGCTACACCTTC.

J is TRBJ1-1 and V is TRBV7-2; possibly TRBD1 for D (5 bases). Germline values: CDR1 SGHTA, CDR2 FQGNSA. The CDR3 loop spans 13 amino acids. V lost 4 bases, J lost 11 bases, and 17 bases lay in between. This chain's CDR3 is CASSSQLRDQAFF. CDR3 DNA sequence: TGTGCCAGCAGCTCCCAACTCAGGGATCAGGCTTTCTTT.

This clonotype turned up a few times. The V call is TRBV4-3, the J call TRBJ1-3, with a possible D match to TRBD1 (5 bases). Trimming left V 4 bases short and J 0 bases short, with 7 bases between. Per germline, CDR1 LGHNA and CDR2 YSLEER. CDR3 length: 14 residues. The CDR3 sequence: CASSPGGSGNTIYF. The CDR3 DNA reads as TGCGCCAGCAGCCCGGGGGGCTCTGGAAACACCATATATTTT.

V is TRBV29-1 and J is TRBJ1-1; the match to TRBD1 covers 7 bases. This CDR3 is 12 amino acids long. Germline CDR1 is SQVTM and CDR2 is ANQGSEA. Trimming cost V 7 bases and J 5 bases; bases outside gene matches: 7. DNA of the CDR3: TGCAGCGGATGGACAGGAGGAACTGAAGCTTTCTTT. Its translation: CSGWTGGTEAFF.

This chain links TRBV6-5 with TRBJ2-1; 7 nucleotides agree with TRBD2. Germline V lookup: CDR1 MNHEY, CDR2 SVGAGI. V shed 6 bases and J 9 bases; nucleotides not matched to a gene: 14. There are 15 residues in the CDR3. The CDR3 sequence: CASRSGGRAEGEQFF. As DNA, the CDR3 is TGTGCCAGCAGATCGGGCGGGAGAGCTGAGGGTGAGCAGTTCTTC.

Only a few counts were recorded for this clonotype. The V and J genes are TRBV13 and TRBJ2-4; TRBD1 matches at 9 bases. Germline CDR1 is PRHDT and CDR2 is FYEKMQ (reference sequence). Unmatched junction bases numbered 10, after V lost 2 bases and J lost 8 bases. The CDR3 spans 16 residues. The CDR3 DNA reads as TGTGCCAGCAGCTTATATGGACAGGGGTCGGGGGACATTCAGTACTTC. Its protein is CASSLYGQGSGDIQYF.

V and J are TRBV4-3 and TRBJ2-5; tentative D call: TRBD2 (7 bases). The CDR3 length is 15 residues. Deletions cut 1 base from V and 4 bases from J, with 13 bases between. Germline CDR1 is LGHNA and CDR2 is YSLEER. CDR3 in DNA: TGCGCCAGCAGCCAAGGTGGGGGGGGCATAGAGACCCAGTACTTC. Protein sequence: CASSQGGGGIETQYF.

This clonotype was picked up a small number of times. V usage is TRBV20-1 and J usage is TRBJ1-6; possible D gene TRBD1, 5 bases. V lost 3 bases and J lost 7, with 10 bases in between. The CDR3 consists of 13 residues. The germline gives CDR1 DFQATT, CDR2 SNEGSKA (reference sequence). CDR3 sequence reads: CSASCHRNSPLHF. The CDR3 DNA reads as TGCAGTGCTAGTTGTCACAGGAATTCACCCCTCCACTTT.

This clonotype was seen more than once but under ten times. The J gene is TRBJ2-7, the V gene TRBV2, with TRBD1 as a possible D gene (6 bases). The CDR3 extends over 12 amino acids. Trimming left V 6 bases short and J 5 bases short, with 11 bases between. Germline values: CDR1 SNHLY, CDR2 FYNNEI. This CDR3 is CASRGRQDEQYF. The CDR3 nucleotides read TGTGCCAGCAGGGGTAGACAGGACGAGCAGTACTTC.

This clonotype has more than one count but fewer than ten. This chain uses TRBV10-3 with TRBJ2-7; D uncertain. TRBJ2-5 matches the DNA end more closely, so the J call is doubtful. This CDR3 is built from 12 residues. Germline CDR1 and CDR2: ENHRY and SYGVKD. For the CDR3, the DNA is TGTGCCATCAGTGATGTTAGAGAGACCCAGTACTTC. This encodes CAISDVRETQYF.

This clonotype was counted only a few times. The rearrangement uses TRBV7-2 and TRBJ2-3, with D unresolved. The V end was cut by 4 bases, the J end by 0 bases, with 11 bases between. CDR3 length equals 15 residues. Germline V gene data show CDR1 as SGHTA and CDR2 as FQGNSA. This CDR3 reads CASSSGASSTDTQYF. The CDR3, as DNA: TGTGCCAGCAGCTCGGGCGCGTCAAGCACAGATACGCAGTATTTT.

A few counts support this clonotype. The gene calls are TRBV12-3 or TRBV12-4 and TRBJ2-2; 8 bases agree with TRBD2. This CDR3 is 15 amino acids long. The junction had 7 bases not matched to a gene; V was cut back by 6 bases and J by 4 bases. This chain's CDR3 is CASSSSGGFTGELFF. CDR3 nucleotides: TGTGCCAGCAGCTCATCGGGAGGGTTCACCGGGGAGCTGTTTTTT.

This chain connects TRBV5-6 to TRBJ1-5; 12 bases align to TRBD1. This CDR3 has 15 amino acids. Germline CDR1 and CDR2: SGHDT and YYEEEE. The V and J ends lost 3 bases and 5 bases, in that order; junction bases with no gene match: 3. The CDR3 sequence is CASSSGTGGDQPQHF. The CDR3 nucleotides are TGTGCCAGCAGCTCCGGGACAGGGGGCGATCAGCCCCAGCATTTT.

The chain combines TRBV7-3 with TRBJ2-5, with 12 bases aligning to TRBD2. The ends lost 5 bases at V and 5 bases at J; junction bases unmatched: 6. Germline lookup yields CDR1 SGHTA and CDR2 FQGTGA. The CDR3 is 15 residues long. CDR3 region: CASSPSSGGAETQYF. Written as DNA, the CDR3 is TGTGCCAGCAGCCCATCTAGCGGGGGGGCGGAGACCCAGTACTTC.

This clonotype was observed a few times. The chain combines TRBV28 with TRBJ1-2; D possibly corresponds to TRBD1 (5 bases). Germline V CDR1 and CDR2: MDHEN, SYDVKM. Trimming took off 5 bases at V and 5 bases at J, with 12 bases between the two ends. The CDR3 length is 13 residues. Here the CDR3 reads CASSARGWYGYTF. Written as DNA, the CDR3 is TGTGCCAGCAGTGCTAGGGGCTGGTATGGCTACACCTTC.

The V and J genes are TRBV24-1 and TRBJ1-4, with D hard to call. The CDR3 spans 16 residues. The V gene lost 2 bases and the J gene lost 8 bases, with 17 bases spanning the gap. Germline CDR1 reads KGHDR; CDR2 reads SFDVKD. CDR3 DNA: TGTGCCACCAGTGATTCCCGGCCCGGGCAGAAGGAAAAACTGTTTTTT. It is translated as CATSDSRPGQKEKLFF.

Only a few counts were recorded for this clonotype. The CDR3: CASSSPETYEQYF. CDR3 sequence (DNA): TGCGCCAGCAGCTCCCCGGAAACTTACGAGCAGTACTTC. This chain uses TRBV5-1 with TRBJ2-7; D gene uncertain. The V gene lost 3 bases and the J gene lost 4 bases, with 11 bases spanning the gap. Germline V gene sequence: CDR1 SGHRS, CDR2 YFSETQ. CDR3 length: 13 amino acids.

Only a few counts were recorded for this clonotype. The chain employs TRBV5-1 and TRBJ1-2; weak D call: TRBD1 (5 bases). Deletions cut 0 bases from V and 7 bases from J, with 19 bases between. The germline V gene encodes CDR1 SGHRS and CDR2 YFSETQ. The CDR3 sequence is 16 residues long. The CDR3 loop reads CASSLEGTGLGFGYTF. DNA for the CDR3: TGCGCCAGCAGCTTGGAGGGTACAGGTCTAGGTTTTGGCTACACCTTC. Complete variable domain (other parts from reference TRBV5-1 and TRBJ1-2): KAGVTQTPRYLIKTRGQQVTLSCSPISGHRSVSWYQQTPGQGLQFLFEYFSETQRNKGNFPGRFSGRQFSNSRSEMNVSTLELGDSALYLCASSLEGTGLGFGYTFGSGTRLTVV.

The rearrangement links TRBV20-1 to TRBJ2-5; 11 positions match TRBD2. The J call is uncertain, as TRBJ2-7 better fits the DNA end. This CDR3 comprises 16 residues. CDR1 is DFQATT, CDR2 SNEGSKA, per germline (reference sequence). DNA for the CDR3: TGCAGTGCTGAACATTCGACTAGCGGGGCCTACTACGAGCAGTACTTC. Its protein product is CSAEHSTSGAYYEQYF.

The genes are TRBV5-6 and TRBJ2-1, with 9 bases fitting TRBD1. The CDR3 has 13 amino acids. Unmatched junction bases numbered 3, after V lost 0 bases and J lost 11 bases. Germline CDR1 SGHDT, CDR2 YYEEEE. The DNA of the CDR3 is TGTGCCAGCAGCTTGGCTGGGACAGGGAAGCAGTTCTTC. The encoded protein is CASSLAGTGKQFF.

This clonotype came up a few times. V and J are TRBV6-2 or TRBV6-3 and TRBJ2-7; D call uncertain. Trimming removed 4 bases at V and 10 bases at J, with 8 bases between. Per germline, CDR1 MNHEY and CDR2 SVGEGT. The CDR3 runs to 10 residues. The CDR3 here is CASSSTTQYF. The CDR3 region has the DNA TGTGCCAGCAGTTCTACAACCCAGTACTTC.

CDR3 region: CASSLPSSGGPQETQYF. CDR3 coding DNA: TGTGCCAGCAGCTTACCGTCGAGCGGGGGTCCCCAAGAGACCCAGTACTTC. The rearrangement links TRBV7-2 to TRBJ2-5; TRBD2 agrees at 8 bases. CDR1 SGHTA and CDR2 FQGNSA come from the germline V gene. The CDR3 contains 17 residues. Trimming took 2 bases from V and 1 from J; bases not matched to a gene: 9.